The subject of this entry is one T cell receptor (beta chain). Its binding antigen is unknown. It has no much larger one-base neighbor in the sample; base qualities were not kept. Donors were 39 systemically healthy Caucasian individuals from Russia aged roughly 6 to 90 years. Each donor gave ten milliliters of peripheral blood, drawn into EDTA-treated Vacutainer tubes. Ficoll-Paque density-gradient centrifugation was used to isolate PBMCs, with at least 7 million obtained per sample. Trizol reagent was used to extract total RNA from the PBMCs, yielding at least 5.5 micrograms per sample. For every donor, flow cytometry on a PBMC aliquot measured the percentage of naive CD45RAhigh/CD27high T cells. Including the terminal cysteine and phenylalanine, the CDR3 comprises 14 residues. Kept here is only the CDR3 DNA, which spans 42 bases and is read in frame from base 1. CDR1 LGHNA and CDR2 YSLEER are derived from the germline V gene. Trimming accounts for 1 base at V and 4 bases at J, while the number of junction bases matched to no gene is 4.

These data come from a study of blood T cells in healthy people across ages (dated by TCRdb to about 2015). Background for the entire study: In model experiments, template switching captured roughly one uniquely barcoded TCR beta cDNA molecule for every two T cells. Using the same blood draw, the study looked at two additional independent replicas of 1 million unique cDNA reads for two donors, one aged 18 to 30 and the other aged 80 or older. To avoid experimental bias, donors of different ages were randomly spread across the sequencing lanes. To track age-related changes in TCR beta repertoire diversity, the study relied on deep sequencing normalized with unique cDNA molecular identifiers. The donors were divided into four age groups: young (average around 15 years), middle-aged (roughly 42), aged (approximately 62) and long-lived (about 79). Here is what the overall study found, with its caveats: Observed TCR beta diversity correlated strongly with the percentage of naive T cells measured by flow cytometry. Conclusive comparison of naive and antigen-experienced compartments was prevented by the profiling of bulk unsorted PBMCs. Compared with the aged group, the long-lived group had more naive CD4+ T cells, fewer expanded clones and increased TCR diversity, suggesting age selection. Estimates of total diversity based on one million sequenced T cells were considered lower bounds and underestimates. Observed TCR beta diversity per million T cells fell roughly linearly with age, and a significant reduction was already apparent by age around 39. Because the CMV infection status of the donors was unknown, age-related changes in expanded clonotypes may potentially have been confounded.

The method behind the library was 5' RACE. TCRdb shows the sequencer as Illumina HiSeq 2500. The second PCR ran for about 6 to 12 cycles and used a J-beta primer mix along with a sample-barcoded 5' primer. A template-switch 5' adaptor carrying 12 random nucleotides introduced a unique molecular identifier onto each TCR beta cDNA molecule. At least 2.5 million CDR3-containing paired-end reads were obtained from each sample. First-strand cDNA was synthesized from all RNA with the Mint cDNA synthesis kit, primed by a TRBC-specific oligonucleotide. Following uracil-DNA glycosylase treatment, all cDNA underwent a first 18-cycle PCR with the universal primers M1SS and BC2_uni_R. As for the authors' bioinformatics: Normalization of each sample was performed by random selection of 1 million high-quality reads, each carrying a distinct molecular identifier. Reads with shared molecular identifiers were discarded instead of being binned into consensus sequences. MiTCR, run with a Q25 quality threshold and the strictest error-elimination algorithm, handled CDR3 identification, clonotype clustering and error correction. Lower-bound total TCR beta diversity was estimated with a nonparametric unseen species model using Euler transformation. Through fastp at Q25 and MiXCR, TCRdb rebuilt clones from the public reads, retaining in-frame beta chains. CDR3 protein sequences are deduplicated, and each keeps its most common genes and DNA. TCRdb assigned the V and J calls; the authors' analysis was not used. Within this sample are about 730,000 distinct CDR3 sequences, with roughly two fifths of them counted one time only. Of the sample, around a fifth falls within the top ten clones.

The rearranged chain carries TRBV4-3 and TRBJ2-7, and TRBD1 matches 7 of the central bases. The sequenced sample was blood. The sequence was obtained from a woman aged 55-75 years in good health. The CDR3: CASSQAQGIYEQYF. The nucleotide sequence reads TGCGCCAGCAGCCAAGCACAGGGGATATACGAGCAGTACTTC.